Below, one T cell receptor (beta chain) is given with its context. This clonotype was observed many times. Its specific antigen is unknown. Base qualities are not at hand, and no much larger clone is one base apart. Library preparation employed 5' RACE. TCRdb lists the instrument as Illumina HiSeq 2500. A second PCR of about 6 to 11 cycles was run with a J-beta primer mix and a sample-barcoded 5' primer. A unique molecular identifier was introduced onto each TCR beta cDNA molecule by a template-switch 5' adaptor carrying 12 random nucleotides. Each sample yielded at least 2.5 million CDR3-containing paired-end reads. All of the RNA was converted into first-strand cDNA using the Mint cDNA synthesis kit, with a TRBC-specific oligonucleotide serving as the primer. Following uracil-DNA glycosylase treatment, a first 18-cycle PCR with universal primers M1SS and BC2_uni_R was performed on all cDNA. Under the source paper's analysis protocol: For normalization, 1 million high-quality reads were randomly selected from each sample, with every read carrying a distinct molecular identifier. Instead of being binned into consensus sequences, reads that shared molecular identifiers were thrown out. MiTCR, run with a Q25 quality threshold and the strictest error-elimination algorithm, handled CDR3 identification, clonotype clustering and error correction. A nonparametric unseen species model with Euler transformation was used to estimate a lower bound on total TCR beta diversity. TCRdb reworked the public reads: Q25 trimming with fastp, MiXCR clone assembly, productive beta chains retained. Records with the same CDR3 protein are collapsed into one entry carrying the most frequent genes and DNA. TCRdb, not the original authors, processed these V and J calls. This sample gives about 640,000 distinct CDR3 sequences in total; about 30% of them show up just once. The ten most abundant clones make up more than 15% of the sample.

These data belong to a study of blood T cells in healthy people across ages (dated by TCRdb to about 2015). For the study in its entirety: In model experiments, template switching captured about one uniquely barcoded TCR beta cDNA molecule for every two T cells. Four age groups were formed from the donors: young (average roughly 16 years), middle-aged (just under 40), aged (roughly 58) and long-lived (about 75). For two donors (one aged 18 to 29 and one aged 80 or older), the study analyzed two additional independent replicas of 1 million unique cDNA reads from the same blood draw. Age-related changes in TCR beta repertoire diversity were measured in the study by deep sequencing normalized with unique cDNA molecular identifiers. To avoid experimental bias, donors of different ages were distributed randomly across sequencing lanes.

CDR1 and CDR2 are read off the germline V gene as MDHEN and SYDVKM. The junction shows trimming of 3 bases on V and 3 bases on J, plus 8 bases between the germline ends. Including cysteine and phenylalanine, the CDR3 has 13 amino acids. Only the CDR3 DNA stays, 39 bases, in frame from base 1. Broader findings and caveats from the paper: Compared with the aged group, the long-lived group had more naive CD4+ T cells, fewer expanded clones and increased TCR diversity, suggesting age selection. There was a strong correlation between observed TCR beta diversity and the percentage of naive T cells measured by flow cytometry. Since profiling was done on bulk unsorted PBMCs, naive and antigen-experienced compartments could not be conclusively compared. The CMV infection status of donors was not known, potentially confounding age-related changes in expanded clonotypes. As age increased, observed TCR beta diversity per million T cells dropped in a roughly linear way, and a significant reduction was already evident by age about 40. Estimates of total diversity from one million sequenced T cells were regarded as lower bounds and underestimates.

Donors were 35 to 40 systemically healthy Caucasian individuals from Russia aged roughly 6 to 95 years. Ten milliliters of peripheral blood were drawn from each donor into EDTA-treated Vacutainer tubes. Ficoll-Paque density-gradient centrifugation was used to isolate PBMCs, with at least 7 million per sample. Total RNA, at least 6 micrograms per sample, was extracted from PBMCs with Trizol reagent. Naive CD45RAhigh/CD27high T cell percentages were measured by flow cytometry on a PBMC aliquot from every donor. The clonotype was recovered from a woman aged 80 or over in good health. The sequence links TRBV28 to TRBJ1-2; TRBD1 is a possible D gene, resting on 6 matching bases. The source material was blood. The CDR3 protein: CASSFPGDYGYTF. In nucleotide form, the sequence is TGTGCCAGCAGTTTCCCAGGGGACTATGGCTACACCTTC.